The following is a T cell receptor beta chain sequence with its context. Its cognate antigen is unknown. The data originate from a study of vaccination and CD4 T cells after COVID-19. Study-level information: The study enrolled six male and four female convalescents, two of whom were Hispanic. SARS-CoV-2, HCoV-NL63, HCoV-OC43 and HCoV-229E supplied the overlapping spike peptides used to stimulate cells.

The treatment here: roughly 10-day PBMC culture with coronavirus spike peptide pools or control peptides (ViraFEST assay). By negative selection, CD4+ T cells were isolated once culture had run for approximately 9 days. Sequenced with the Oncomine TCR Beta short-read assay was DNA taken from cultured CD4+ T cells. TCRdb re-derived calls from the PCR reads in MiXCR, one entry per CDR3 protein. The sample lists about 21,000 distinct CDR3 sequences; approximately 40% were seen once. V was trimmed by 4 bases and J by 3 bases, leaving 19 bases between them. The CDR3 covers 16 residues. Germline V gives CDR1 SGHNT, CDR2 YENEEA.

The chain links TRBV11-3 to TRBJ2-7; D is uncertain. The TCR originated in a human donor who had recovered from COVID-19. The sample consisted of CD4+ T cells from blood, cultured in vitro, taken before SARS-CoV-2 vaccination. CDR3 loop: CASSYTSRNPVYEQYF. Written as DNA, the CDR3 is TGTGCCAGCAGCTACACCTCCCGGAACCCTGTCTACGAGCAGTACTTC.